The clone carrying this TCR beta chain was counted a single time. This record comes from a study of cytomegalovirus exposure and HLA in healthy donors. The V segment lost 8 bases and the J segment 0 bases; nucleotides outside the gene matches: 9. This CDR3 has 16 residues. CDR1 and CDR2 from the germline V gene are MNHEY and SMNVEV (reference sequence). The PCR ran on 60 Vbeta and 13 Jbeta primers. Produced via immunoSEQ multiplex PCR; TCRdb's table is partial and in-frame only. This table has about 150,000 clones, 75% to 80% appearing once. The source is a male donor in good health and CMV-seronegative. The J gene is TRBJ2-2, the V gene TRBV27; TRBD1 matches at 7 bases. What was sequenced was PBMCs. CDR3 sequence (DNA): TGTGCCAGCTTCGGGACAGTCAATACGAACACCGGGGAGCTGTTTTTT. Protein sequence: CASFGTVNTNTGELFF.